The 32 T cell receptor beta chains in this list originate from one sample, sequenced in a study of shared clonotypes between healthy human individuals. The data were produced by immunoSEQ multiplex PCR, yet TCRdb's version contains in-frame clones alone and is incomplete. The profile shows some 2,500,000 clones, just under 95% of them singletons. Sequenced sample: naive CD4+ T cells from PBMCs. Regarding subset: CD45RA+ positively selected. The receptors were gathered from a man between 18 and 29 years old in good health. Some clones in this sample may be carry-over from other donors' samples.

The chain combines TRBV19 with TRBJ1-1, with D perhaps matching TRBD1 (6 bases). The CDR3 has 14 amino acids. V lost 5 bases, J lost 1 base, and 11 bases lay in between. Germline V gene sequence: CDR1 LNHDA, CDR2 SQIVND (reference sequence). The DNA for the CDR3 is TGTGCCAGTAGTGGGGGACACGCGAACACTGAAGCTTTCTTT. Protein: CASSGGHANTEAFF.

CDR3 DNA sequence: TGTGCCAGCTCACCGGCAACGTTTGGGGGGGAGACCCAGTACTTC. Residues: CASSPATFGGETQYF. This chain links TRBV18 with TRBJ2-5; D is perhaps TRBD2 (6 bases). The CDR3 is 15 residues long. Germline CDR1 and CDR2: KGHSH and LQKENI. V lost 3 bases and J 5 bases, leaving 16 bases between the germline ends.

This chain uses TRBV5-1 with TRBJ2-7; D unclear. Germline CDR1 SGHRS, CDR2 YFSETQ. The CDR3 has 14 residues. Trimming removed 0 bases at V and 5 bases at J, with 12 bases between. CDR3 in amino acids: CASSLAGRVHEQYF. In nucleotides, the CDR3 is TGCGCCAGCAGCTTGGCCGGCCGGGTGCACGAGCAGTACTTC. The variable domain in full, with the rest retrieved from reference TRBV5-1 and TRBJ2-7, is KAGVTQTPRYLIKTRGQQVTLSCSPISGHRSVSWYQQTPGQGLQFLFEYFSETQRNKGNFPGRFSGRQFSNSRSEMNVSTLELGDSALYLCASSLAGRVHEQYFGPGTRLTVT.

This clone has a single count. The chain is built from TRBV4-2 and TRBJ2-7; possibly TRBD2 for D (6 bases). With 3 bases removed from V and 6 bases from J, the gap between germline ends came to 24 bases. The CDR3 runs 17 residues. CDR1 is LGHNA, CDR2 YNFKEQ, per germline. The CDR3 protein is CASSQAPTARDGSEQYF. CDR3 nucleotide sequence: TGTGCCAGCAGCCAGGCCCCTACGGCGCGGGACGGGAGCGAGCAGTACTTC.

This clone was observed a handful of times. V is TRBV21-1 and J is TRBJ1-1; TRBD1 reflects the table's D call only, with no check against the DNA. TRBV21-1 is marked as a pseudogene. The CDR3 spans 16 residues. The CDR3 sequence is CASSKVGRPRTGEAFF. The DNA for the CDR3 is TGTGCCAGCAGCAAAGTTGGCCGCCCTAGAACAGGGGAAGCTTTCTTT.

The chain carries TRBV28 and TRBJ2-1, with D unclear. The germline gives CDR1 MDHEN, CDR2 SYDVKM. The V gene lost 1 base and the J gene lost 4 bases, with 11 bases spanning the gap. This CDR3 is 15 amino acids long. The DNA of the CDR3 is TGTGCCAGCAGTTTATCAGCGAATAATTACAATGAGCAGTTCTTC. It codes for CASSLSANNYNEQFF.

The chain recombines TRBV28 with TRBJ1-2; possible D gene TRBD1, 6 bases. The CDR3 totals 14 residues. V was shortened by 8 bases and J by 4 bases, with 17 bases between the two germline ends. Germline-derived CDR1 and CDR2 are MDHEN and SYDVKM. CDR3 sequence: CASGSGGATYGYTF. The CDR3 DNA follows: TGTGCCAGCGGGTCGGGGGGGGCTACCTATGGCTACACCTTC.

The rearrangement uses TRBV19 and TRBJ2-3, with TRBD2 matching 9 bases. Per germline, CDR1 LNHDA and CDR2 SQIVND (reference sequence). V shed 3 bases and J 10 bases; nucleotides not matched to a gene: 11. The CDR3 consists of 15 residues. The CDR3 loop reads CASSMKVAGVSAQYF. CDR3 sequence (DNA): TGTGCCAGTAGTATGAAGGTAGCGGGAGTTTCCGCGCAGTATTTT.

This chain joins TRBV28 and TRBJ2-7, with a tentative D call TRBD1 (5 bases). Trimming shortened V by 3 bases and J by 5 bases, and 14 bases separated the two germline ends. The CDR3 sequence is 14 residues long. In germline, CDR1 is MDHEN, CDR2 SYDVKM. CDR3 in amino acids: CASSFPQGSHEQYF. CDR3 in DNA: TGTGCCAGCAGTTTCCCGCAGGGAAGCCACGAGCAGTACTTC.

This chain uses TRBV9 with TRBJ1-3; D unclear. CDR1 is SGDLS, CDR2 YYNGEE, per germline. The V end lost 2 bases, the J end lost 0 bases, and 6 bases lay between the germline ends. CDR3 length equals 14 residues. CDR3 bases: TGTGCCAGCAGCGTGGAGCCCTCTGGAAACACCATATATTTT. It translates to CASSVEPSGNTIYF.

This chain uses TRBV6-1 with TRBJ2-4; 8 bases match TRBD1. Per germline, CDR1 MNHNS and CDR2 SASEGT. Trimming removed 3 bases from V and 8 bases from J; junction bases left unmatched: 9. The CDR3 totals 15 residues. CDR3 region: CASSDRTGMADIQYF. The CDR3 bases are TGTGCCAGCAGTGACCGGACAGGGATGGCGGACATTCAGTACTTC.

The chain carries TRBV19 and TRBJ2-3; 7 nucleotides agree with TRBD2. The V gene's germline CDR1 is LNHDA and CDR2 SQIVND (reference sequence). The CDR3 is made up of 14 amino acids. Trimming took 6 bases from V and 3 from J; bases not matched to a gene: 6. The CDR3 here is CASREGGTTDTQYF. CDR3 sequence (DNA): TGTGCCAGTAGGGAGGGAGGGACGACAGATACGCAGTATTTT.

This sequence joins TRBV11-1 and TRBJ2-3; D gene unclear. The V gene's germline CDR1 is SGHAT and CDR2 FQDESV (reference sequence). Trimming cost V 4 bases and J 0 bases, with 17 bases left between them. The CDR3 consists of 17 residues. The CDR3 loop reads CASSSGPLTSSTDTQYF. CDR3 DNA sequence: TGTGCCAGCAGCTCGGGCCCCCTAACGTCTAGCACAGATACGCAGTATTTT. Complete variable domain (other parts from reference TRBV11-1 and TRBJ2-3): EAEVAQSPRYKITEKSQAVAFWCDPISGHATLYWYRQILGQGPELLVQFQDESVVDDSQLPKDRFSAERLKGVDSTLKIQPAELGDSAMYLCASSSGPLTSSTDTQYFGPGTRLTVL.

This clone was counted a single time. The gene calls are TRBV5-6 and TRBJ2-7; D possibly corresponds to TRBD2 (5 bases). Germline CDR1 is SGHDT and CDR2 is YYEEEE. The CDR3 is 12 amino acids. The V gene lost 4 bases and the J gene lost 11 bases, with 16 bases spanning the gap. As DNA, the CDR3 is TGTGCCAGCAGCCGTTCTCGGGGTTCCAAGTACTTC. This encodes CASSRSRGSKYF.

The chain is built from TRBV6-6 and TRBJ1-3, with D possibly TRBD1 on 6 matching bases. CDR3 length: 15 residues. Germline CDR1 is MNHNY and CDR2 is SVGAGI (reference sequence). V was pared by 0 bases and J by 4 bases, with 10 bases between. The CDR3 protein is CASSYSTGMGNTIYF. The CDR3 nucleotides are TGTGCCAGCAGTTACTCAACAGGGATGGGAAACACCATATATTTT.

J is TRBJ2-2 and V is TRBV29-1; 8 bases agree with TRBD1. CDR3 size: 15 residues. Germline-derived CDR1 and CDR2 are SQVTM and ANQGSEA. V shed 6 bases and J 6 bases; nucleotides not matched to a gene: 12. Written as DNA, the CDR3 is TGCAGCGTCATGCGGACAGGGAGTAACGCCGGGGAGCTGTTTTTT. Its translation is CSVMRTGSNAGELFF.

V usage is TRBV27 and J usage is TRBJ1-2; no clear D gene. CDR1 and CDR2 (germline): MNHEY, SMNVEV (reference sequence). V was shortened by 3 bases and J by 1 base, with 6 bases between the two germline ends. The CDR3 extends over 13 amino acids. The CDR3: CASSFNSNYGYTF. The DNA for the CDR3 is TGTGCCAGCAGTTTTAACAGTAACTATGGCTACACCTTC.

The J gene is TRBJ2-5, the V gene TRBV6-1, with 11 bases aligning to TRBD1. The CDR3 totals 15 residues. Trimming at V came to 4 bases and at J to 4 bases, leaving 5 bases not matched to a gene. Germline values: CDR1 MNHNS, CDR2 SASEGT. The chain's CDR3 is CASSGTGTGGETQYF. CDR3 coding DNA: TGTGCCAGCAGTGGGACGGGGACAGGGGGAGAGACCCAGTACTTC.

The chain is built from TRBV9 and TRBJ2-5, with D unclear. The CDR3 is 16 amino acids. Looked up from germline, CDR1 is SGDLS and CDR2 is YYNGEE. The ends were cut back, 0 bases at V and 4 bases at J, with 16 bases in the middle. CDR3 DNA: TGTGCCAGCAGCGTAGAGCAAGGATCCCTCGGAGAGACCCAGTACTTC. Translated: CASSVEQGSLGETQYF.

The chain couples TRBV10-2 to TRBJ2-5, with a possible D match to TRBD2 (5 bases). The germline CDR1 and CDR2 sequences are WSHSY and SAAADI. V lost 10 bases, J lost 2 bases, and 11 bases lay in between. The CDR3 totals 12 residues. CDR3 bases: TGCGCCACCAGGACTGGGCAAGAGACCCAGTACTTC. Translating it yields CATRTGQETQYF.

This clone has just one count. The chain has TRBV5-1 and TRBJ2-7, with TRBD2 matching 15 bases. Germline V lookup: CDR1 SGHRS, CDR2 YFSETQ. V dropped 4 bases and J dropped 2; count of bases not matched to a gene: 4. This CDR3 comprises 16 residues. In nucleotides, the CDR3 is TGCGCCAGCAGCGGACTAGCGGGAGGGCCGGCCTACGAGCAGTACTTC. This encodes CASSGLAGGPAYEQYF.

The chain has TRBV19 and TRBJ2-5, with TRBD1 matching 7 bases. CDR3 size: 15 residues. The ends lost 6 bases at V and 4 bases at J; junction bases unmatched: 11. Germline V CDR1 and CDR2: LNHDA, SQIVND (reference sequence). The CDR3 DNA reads TGTGCCAGTAGGGACGTCGCGACAGGGATAGAGACCCAGTACTTC. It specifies CASRDVATGIETQYF.

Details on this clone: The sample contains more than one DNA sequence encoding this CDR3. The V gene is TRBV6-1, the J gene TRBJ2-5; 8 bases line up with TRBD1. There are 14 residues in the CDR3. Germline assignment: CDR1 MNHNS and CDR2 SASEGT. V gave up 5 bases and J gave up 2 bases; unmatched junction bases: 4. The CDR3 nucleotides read TGTGCCAGCAGTCCGACAGGGGTGCAAGAGACCCAGTACTTC. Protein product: CASSPTGVQETQYF.

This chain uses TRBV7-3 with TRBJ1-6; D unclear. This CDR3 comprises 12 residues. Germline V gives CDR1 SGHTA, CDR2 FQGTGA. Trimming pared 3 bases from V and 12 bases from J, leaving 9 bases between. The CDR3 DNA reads TGTGCCAGCAGCTTGAGCGCGGGACCCCTCCACTTT. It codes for CASSLSAGPLHF.

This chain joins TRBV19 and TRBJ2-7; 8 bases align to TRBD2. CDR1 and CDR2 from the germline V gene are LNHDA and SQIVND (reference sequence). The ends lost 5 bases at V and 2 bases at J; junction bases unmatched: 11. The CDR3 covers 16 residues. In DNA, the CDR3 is TGTGCCAGTAGTGCCGCCAGGAGCGGGGGTACCTACGAGCAGTACTTC. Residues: CASSAARSGGTYEQYF.

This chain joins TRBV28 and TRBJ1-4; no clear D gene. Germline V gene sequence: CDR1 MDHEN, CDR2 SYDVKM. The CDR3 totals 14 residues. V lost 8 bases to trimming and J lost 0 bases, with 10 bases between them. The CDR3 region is CASLEASTNEKLFF. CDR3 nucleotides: TGTGCCAGCCTCGAGGCCTCAACTAATGAAAAACTGTTTTTT.

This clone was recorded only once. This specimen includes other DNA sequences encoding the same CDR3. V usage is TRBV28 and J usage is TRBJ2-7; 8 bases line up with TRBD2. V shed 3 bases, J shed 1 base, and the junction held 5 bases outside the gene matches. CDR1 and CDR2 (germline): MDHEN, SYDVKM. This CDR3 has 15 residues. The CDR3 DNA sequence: TGTGCCAGCAGTTTGTCCTCTAGCGGGTCCTACGAGCAGTACTTC. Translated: CASSLSSSGSYEQYF.

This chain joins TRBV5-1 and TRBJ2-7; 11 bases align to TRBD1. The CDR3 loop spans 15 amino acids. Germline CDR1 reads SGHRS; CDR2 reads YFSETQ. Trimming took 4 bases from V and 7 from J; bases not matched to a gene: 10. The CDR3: CASSGMGQGVTEQYF. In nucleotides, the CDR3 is TGCGCCAGCAGCGGAATGGGACAGGGGGTGACGGAGCAGTACTTC.

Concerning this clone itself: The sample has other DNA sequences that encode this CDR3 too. The chain's CDR3 is CASSFGTGELFF. For the CDR3, the DNA is TGTGCCAGCAGCTTCGGCACCGGGGAGCTGTTTTTT. The chain recombines TRBV11-3 with TRBJ2-2; the D is unclear. Germline CDR1 SGHNT, CDR2 YENEEA. Between the trimmed V and J ends, which lost 3 bases and 4 bases, there was a span of 3 bases. The CDR3 spans 12 residues.

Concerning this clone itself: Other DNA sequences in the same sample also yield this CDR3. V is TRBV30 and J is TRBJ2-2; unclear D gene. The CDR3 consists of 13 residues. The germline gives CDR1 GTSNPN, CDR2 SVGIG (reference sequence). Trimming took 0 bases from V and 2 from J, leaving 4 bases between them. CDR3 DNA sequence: TGTGCCTGGAGTGTAGGTAACACCGGGGAGCTGTTTTTT. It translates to CAWSVGNTGELFF.

This CDR3 is CASSESERSSSYEQYF. DNA of the CDR3: TGCGCCAGCAGTGAGTCCGAGCGTTCTAGCTCCTACGAGCAGTACTTC. The chain has TRBV10-1 and TRBJ2-7; no clear D gene. The CDR3 is 16 amino acids. Trimming removed 0 bases at V and 0 bases at J, with 12 bases between. Germline V gives CDR1 WNHNN, CDR2 SYGVQD (reference sequence).

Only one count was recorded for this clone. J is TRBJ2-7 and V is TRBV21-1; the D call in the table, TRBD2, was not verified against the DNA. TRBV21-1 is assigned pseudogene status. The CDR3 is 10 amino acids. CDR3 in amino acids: CASRPGEQYF. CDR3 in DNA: TGTGCCAGCCGTCCGGGCGAGCAGTACTTC.